This T cell receptor (beta chain) was obtained from a study of radiation and T cells in renal cell carcinoma. Only in-frame clones appear in the TCRdb table, and some are missing; sequencing was by immunoSEQ multiplex PCR. The data show around 18,000 clones, approximately 56% seen once. The treatment here: treatment-naive control, cytoreductive nephrectomy. Control tumor donors were a handful of females and 11 males, median age approximately 50 years. This clonotype was obtained from a man aged 35 to 55 with renal cell carcinoma. The sample was tumor tissue, taken from a patient whose treatment was nephrectomy without radiotherapy.

The DNA for the CDR3 is TGCAGCGTCGTGCACAGCAACACCGGGGAGCTGTTTTTT. This sequence encodes CSVVHSNTGELFF. This chain links TRBV29-1 with TRBJ2-2; D remains unclear. Germline V gene data show CDR1 as SQVTM and CDR2 as ANQGSEA. The V gene lost 6 bases and the J gene lost 2 bases, with 10 bases spanning the gap. CDR3 length: 13 amino acids.